The entry that follows covers one T cell receptor beta chain sequence. Its specificity is not known. One end of the junction does not line up with germline, which may come from a read error. The sample has other DNA sequences that encode this CDR3 too. This sample was taken from a study of shared clonotypes between healthy human individuals. Terminally differentiated effector memory CD45RA+ cells were excluded by CCR7 positive selection of CD45RO-negative cells. Germline assignment: CDR1 MNHEY and CDR2 SVGAGI. This CDR3 comprises 11 residues. Sorted subsets were amplified in replicate PCRs using 200 to 250 ng DNA, 25,000 to 30,000 T cell genomes. Produced via immunoSEQ multiplex PCR; TCRdb's table is partial and in-frame only. The repertoire holds 500,000 to 700,000 clones, with around 96% as singletons. General observations from the study: The study's rarefaction showed incomplete sorted-subset sequencing despite large depth.

The genes are TRBV6-5 and TRBJ2-7, with D unresolved. The TCR sequence derives from a woman between 25 and 40 years old in good health. Sequenced material: naive CD8+ T cells sorted from blood. The CDR3 sequence is CASSDSYEQYF. In DNA form, the CDR3 reads TGTGCCAGCAGTGACTCCTACGAGCAGTACTTC.